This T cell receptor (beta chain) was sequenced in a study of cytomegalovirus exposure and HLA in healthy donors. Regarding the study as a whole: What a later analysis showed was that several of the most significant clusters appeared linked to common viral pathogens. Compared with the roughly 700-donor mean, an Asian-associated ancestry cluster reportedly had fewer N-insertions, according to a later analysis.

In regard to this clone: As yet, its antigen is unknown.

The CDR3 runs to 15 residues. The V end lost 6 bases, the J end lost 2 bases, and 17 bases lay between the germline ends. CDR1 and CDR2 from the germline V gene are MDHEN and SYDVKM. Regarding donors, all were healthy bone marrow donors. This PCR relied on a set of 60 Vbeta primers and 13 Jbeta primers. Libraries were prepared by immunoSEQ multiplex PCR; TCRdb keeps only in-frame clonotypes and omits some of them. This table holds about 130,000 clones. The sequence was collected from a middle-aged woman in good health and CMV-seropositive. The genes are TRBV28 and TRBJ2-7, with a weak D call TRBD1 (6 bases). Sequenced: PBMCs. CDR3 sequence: CASSPLDRLAYEQYF. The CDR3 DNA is TGTGCCAGCAGCCCCCTCGACAGGCTCGCCTACGAGCAGTACTTC. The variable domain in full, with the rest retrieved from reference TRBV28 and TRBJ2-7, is DVKVTQSSRYLVKRTGEKVFLECVQDMDHENMFWYRQDPGLGLRLIYFSYDVKMKEKGDIPEGYSVSREKKERFSLILESASTNQTSMYLCASSPLDRLAYEQYFGPGTRLTVT.